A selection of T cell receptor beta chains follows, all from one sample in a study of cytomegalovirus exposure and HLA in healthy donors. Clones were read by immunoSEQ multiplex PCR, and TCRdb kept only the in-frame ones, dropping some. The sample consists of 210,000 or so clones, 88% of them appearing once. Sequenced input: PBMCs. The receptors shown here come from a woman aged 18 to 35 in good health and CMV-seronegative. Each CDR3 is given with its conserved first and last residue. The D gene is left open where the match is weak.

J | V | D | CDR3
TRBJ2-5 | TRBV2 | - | CASRMGLRAMETQYF
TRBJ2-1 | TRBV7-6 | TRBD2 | CASSLGREAYNEQFF
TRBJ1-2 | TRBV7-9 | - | CASSLVGGQGYGYTF
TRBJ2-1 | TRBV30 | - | CAWSRGTSNEQFF
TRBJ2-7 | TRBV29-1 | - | CSVEFPGGYEQYF
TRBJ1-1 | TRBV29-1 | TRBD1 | CSVDPGTVNTEAFF
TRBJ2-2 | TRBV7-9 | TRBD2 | CASSRSGRSNTGELFF
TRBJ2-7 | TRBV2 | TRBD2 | CASRSSGVSYEQYF
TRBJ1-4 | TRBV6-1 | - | CASSPGGSANEKLFF
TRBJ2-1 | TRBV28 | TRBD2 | CASSPPSGSSYNEQFF
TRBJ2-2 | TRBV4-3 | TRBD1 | CASSRAGTGIRELFF
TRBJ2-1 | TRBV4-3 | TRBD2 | CASSQDYMSGSPYNEQFF
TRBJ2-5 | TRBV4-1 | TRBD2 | CASGVAGGPWETQYF
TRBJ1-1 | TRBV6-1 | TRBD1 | CASRGQGRFTEAFF
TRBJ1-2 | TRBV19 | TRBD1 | CASSLGTGAVMWGYTF
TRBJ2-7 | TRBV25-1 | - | CASRGEGDSEQYF
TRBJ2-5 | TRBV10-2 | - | CASSESYGRGLETQYF
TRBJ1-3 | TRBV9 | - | CASSVGQLNTIYF
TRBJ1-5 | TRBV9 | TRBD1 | CASSPTGDQPQHF
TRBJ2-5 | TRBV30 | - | CAWSIGLAGGVETQYF
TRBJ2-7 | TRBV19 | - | CASSQAYPPYEQYF
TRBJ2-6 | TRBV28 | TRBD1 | CASNRGSVSGANVLTF
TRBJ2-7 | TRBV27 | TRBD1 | CASSLLFGGQGWREQYF
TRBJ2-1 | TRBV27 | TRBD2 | CASKLAGAYNEQFF
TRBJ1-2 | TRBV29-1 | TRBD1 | CSAGDRVSWGYTF
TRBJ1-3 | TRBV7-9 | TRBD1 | CASSLDRGSGNTIYF
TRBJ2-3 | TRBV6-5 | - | CASSYQGTDTQYF
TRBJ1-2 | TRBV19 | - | CASSIGRNYGYTF
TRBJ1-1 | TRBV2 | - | CASSDEPNTEAFF
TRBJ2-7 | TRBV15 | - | CATSRDYGEYEQYF